These T cell receptor beta chains were read from a single sample in a study of cytomegalovirus exposure and HLA in healthy donors. Libraries were prepared by immunoSEQ multiplex PCR; TCRdb keeps only in-frame clonotypes and omits some of them. The sample holds 110,000 or so clones, about 88% seen once. The specimen sequenced was PBMCs. These receptor sequences come from a young woman in good health and CMV-seropositive. Each CDR3 is given with its conserved first and last residue. Where a row states a size, it is once, few, many or the class of an expanded clone; other rows omit it.

J: TRBJ2-5
size: once
V: TRBV9
CDR3: CASSESPSFRETQYF

J: TRBJ2-5
size: -
V: TRBV30
CDR3: CAWSPGGKVETQYF

J: TRBJ2-2
size: -
V: TRBV15
CDR3: CATSSRLAATGELFF

J: TRBJ2-5
size: -
V: TRBV30
CDR3: CAWNGGGPRQTQYF

J: TRBJ2-1
size: once
V: TRBV6-5
CDR3: CASRVGQGGYNEQFF

J: TRBJ1-1
size: -
V: TRBV28
CDR3: CASSSRGTEAFF

J: TRBJ1-3
size: -
V: TRBV28
CDR3: CASTGWRGGSSGNTIYF

J: TRBJ2-5
size: -
V: TRBV11-3
CDR3: CASSLDRGVVETQYF

J: TRBJ2-7
size: -
V: TRBV18
CDR3: CASSPQKDRLPYEQYF

J: TRBJ1-1
size: -
V: TRBV28
CDR3: CASSFPRVEAFF

J: TRBJ2-7
size: -
V: TRBV27
CDR3: CASSWARDYEQYF

J: TRBJ2-2
size: -
V: TRBV11-2
CDR3: CASSPSGRKITGELFF

J: TRBJ2-3
size: few
V: TRBV6-1
CDR3: CASSESRSTDTQYF

J: TRBJ1-5
size: -
V: TRBV19
CDR3: CASTVIHSFNQPQHF

J: TRBJ2-2
size: -
V: TRBV4-1
CDR3: CASSQVMTVSNTGELFF

J: TRBJ2-3
size: -
V: TRBV9
CDR3: CASSPLDRLYTDTQYF

J: TRBJ1-2
size: -
V: TRBV19
CDR3: CASSISRVNYGYTF

J: TRBJ1-2
size: -
V: TRBV4-1
CDR3: CASSQEVTDASYGYTF

J: TRBJ1-6
size: -
V: TRBV6-5
CDR3: CASRQGSYNSPLHF

J: TRBJ2-3
size: -
V: TRBV10-3
CDR3: CAISELEGPDTQYF

J: TRBJ2-1
size: -
V: TRBV4-1
CDR3: CASSHSPTGRNQEQFF

J: TRBJ2-3
size: once
V: TRBV11-3
CDR3: CASSLGVGGADTQYF

J: TRBJ2-1
size: -
V: TRBV9
CDR3: CASSLRASINEQFF

J: TRBJ1-1
size: -
V: TRBV11-2
CDR3: CASSLWQMNTEAFF

J: TRBJ1-1
size: -
V: TRBV19
CDR3: CASTGNTEAFF

J: TRBJ1-6
size: -
V: TRBV28
CDR3: CASTRGRGNSPLHF

J: TRBJ2-2
size: -
V: TRBV27
CDR3: CASSLSSGELFF

J: TRBJ1-5
size: -
V: TRBV6-1
CDR3: CASQDRGGQPQHF

J: TRBJ1-1
size: -
V: TRBV6-5
CDR3: CASSYRSYTEAFF

J: TRBJ1-2
size: -
V: TRBV19
CDR3: CASSIDTASTGGYTF

J: TRBJ1-1
size: -
V: TRBV5-1
CDR3: CASSLGTGGIYTEAFF

J: TRBJ2-3
size: once
V: TRBV27
CDR3: CASSLLSGTGAWYF

J: TRBJ2-3
size: -
V: TRBV27
CDR3: CASSLSPGILDGDTQYF

J: TRBJ2-5
size: -
V: TRBV19
CDR3: CASSEGIETQYF

J: TRBJ2-1
size: -
V: TRBV7-9
CDR3: CASPREQFF

J: TRBJ1-4
size: few
V: TRBV5-5
CDR3: CASSLETGANEKLFF

J: TRBJ1-1
size: -
V: TRBV11-2
CDR3: CASSFGRGSTLNTEAFF

J: TRBJ2-1
size: -
V: TRBV6-1
CDR3: CASRMTSGGVHEQFF

J: TRBJ2-2
size: -
V: TRBV19
CDR3: CASRRQSVNTGELFF

J: TRBJ2-7
size: -
V: TRBV10-1
CDR3: CASSESSTPPYEQYF

J: TRBJ2-7
size: -
V: TRBV9
CDR3: CASSVAEGYEQYF

J: TRBJ1-2
size: -
V: TRBV18
CDR3: CASSPPTAYGYTF

J: TRBJ2-1
size: -
V: TRBV2
CDR3: CASRGAFYNEQFF

J: TRBJ2-7
size: -
V: TRBV5-4
CDR3: CASSFRDRVEQYF

J: TRBJ1-2
size: once
V: TRBV27
CDR3: CASSSPSRQGPRHGYTF